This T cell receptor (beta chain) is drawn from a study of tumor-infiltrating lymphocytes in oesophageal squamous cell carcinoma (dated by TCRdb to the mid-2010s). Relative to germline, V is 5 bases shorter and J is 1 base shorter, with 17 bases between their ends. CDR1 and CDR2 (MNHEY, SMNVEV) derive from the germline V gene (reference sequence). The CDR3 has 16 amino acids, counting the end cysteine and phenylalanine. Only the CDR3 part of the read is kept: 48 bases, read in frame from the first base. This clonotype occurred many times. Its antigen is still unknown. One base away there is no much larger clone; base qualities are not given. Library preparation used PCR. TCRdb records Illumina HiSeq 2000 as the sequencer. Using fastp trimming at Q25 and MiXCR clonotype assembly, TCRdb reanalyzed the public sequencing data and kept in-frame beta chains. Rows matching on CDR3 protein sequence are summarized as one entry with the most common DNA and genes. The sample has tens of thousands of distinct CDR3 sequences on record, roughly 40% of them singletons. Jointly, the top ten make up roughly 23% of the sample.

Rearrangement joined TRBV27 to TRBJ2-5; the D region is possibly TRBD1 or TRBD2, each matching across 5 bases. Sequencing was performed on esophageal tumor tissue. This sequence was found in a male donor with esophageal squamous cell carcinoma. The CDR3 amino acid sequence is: CASSMAGAPSQETQYF. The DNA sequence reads TGTGCCAGCAGTATGGCCGGGGCCCCCTCCCAAGAGACCCAGTACTTC.